This is a list of T cell receptor beta chains from one sample in a study of patients and donors after allogeneic stem cell transplantation. TCRdb re-called the RT-PCR reads with MiXCR, one entry per CDR3 protein. The sample contains about 26,000 distinct CDR3 sequences, about 8% of which appear only once. The specimen was blood, either unsorted or a sorted T cell fraction (not recorded which). Receptors were obtained from a human donor who was either an allogeneic HSCT recipient or a stem cell or donor lymphocyte infusion donor (not recorded which). It is not recorded whose cells these are; they may come from a transplant donor. The CDR3 runs from the conserved cysteine through the conserved F or W. Each record gives: clone size, J gene, V gene, D gene, CDR3 protein, CDR3 DNA. D genes are given only for firm matches. Rows give clone size only sometimes, using once, few, many, or a class for an expanded clone.

>few|TRBJ2-7|TRBV7-9|.
CASSFQAGLNTYEQYF
TGTGCCAGCAGCTTTCAGGCGGGACTCAATACCTACGAGCAGTACTTC
>many|TRBJ2-1|TRBV20-1|.
CSARDPQRGNEQFF
TGCAGTGCTAGAGATCCCCAGCGTGGCAATGAGCAGTTCTTC
>many|TRBJ1-1|TRBV6-5|.
CASRGGTEAFF
TGTGCCAGCAGGGGGGGCACTGAAGCTTTCTTT
>many|TRBJ2-1|TRBV2|.
CASKWVAEYYNEQFF
TGTGCCAGCAAGTGGGTAGCGGAGTACTACAATGAGCAGTTCTTC
>medium-sized|TRBJ1-6|TRBV3-1|.
CASSAARGSPLHF
TGTGCCAGCAGCGCGGCTAGAGGATCACCCCTCCACTTT
>many|TRBJ1-4|TRBV4-2|.
CASSQDQGIVDEKLFF
TGTGCCAGCAGCCAAGACCAGGGTATCGTCGATGAAAAACTGTTTTTT
>once|TRBJ1-2|TRBV7-9|TRBD1
CASSPGQPSGGYTF
TGTGCCAGCAGCCCGGGACAGCCTTCGGGTGGCTACACCTTC
>.|TRBJ2-7|TRBV7-9|TRBD1
CASSLTGIGGEQYF
TGTGCCAGCAGCTTGACAGGGATTGGGGGCGAGCAGTACTTC
>.|TRBJ2-1|TRBV4-1|.
CASSKLTGNEQFF
TGCGCCAGCAGCAAACTTACAGGGAATGAGCAGTTCTTC
>many|TRBJ2-7|TRBV5-1|.
CASSYRRGDSGSEQYF
TGCGCCAGCAGCTACCGCAGGGGTGACTCCGGGTCCGAGCAGTACTTC
>many|TRBJ2-1|TRBV20-1|TRBD2
CSARSGGPSSYNEQFF
TGCAGTGCCCGGAGCGGGGGGCCGAGCTCCTACAATGAGCAGTTCTTC
>many|TRBJ2-5|TRBV10-3|.
CAIRDPGRETQYF
TGTGCCATCCGGGACCCCGGTCGGGAGACCCAGTACTTC
>few|TRBJ2-7|TRBV18|.
CASSPLSGSTEEQYF
TGTGCCAGCTCACCACTTTCAGGGTCAACTGAGGAGCAGTACTTC
>many|TRBJ2-7|TRBV29-1|.
CSVLILYEQYF
TGCAGCGTTTTGATCCTCTACGAGCAGTACTTC
>.|TRBJ1-6|TRBV28|.
CAARGGLKDSPLHF
TGTGCGGCGAGGGGGGGCCTGAAGGATTCACCCCTCCACTTT
>many|TRBJ2-7|TRBV5-8|.
CASSFFRRQYF
TGTGCCAGCAGCTTCTTCCGAAGGCAGTACTTC
>many|TRBJ2-7|TRBV19|.
CASRLTFGPYEQYF
TGTGCCAGTAGGCTTACCTTCGGGCCCTACGAGCAGTACTTC
>many|TRBJ2-1|TRBV7-8|.
CASSQDNYNEQFF
TGTGCCAGCAGCCAGGACAACTACAATGAGCAGTTCTTC
>few|TRBJ1-1|TRBV12-3/TRBV12-4|TRBD1
CASSLNRGAEAFF
TGTGCCAGCAGTCTCAACAGGGGTGCTGAAGCTTTCTTT
>few|TRBJ1-1|TRBV19|.
CASSPPPRGTEAFF
TGTGCCAGTAGTCCACCCCCGAGGGGCACTGAAGCTTTCTTT
>many|TRBJ2-5|TRBV20-1|.
CSARVPGRRGTQYF
TGCAGTGCTAGAGTCCCGGGCCGCCGGGGGACCCAGTACTTC
>many|TRBJ1-5|TRBV5-8|TRBD1
CASSRQGGRNQPQHF
TGTGCCAGCAGTCGACAGGGGGGTCGGAATCAGCCCCAGCATTTT
>medium-sized|TRBJ1-6|TRBV4-1|TRBD1
CASSQRDRAWSLHF
TGCGCCAGCAGCCAAAGGGACAGGGCCTGGTCCCTCCACTTT
>many|TRBJ2-5|TRBV6-1|TRBD1
CASRKGQGAETQYF
TGTGCCAGCAGAAAAGGACAGGGGGCTGAGACCCAGTACTTC
>.|TRBJ2-7|TRBV20-1|.
CSAREYGDEQYF
TGCAGTGCTAGAGAGTACGGGGACGAGCAGTACTTC
>many|TRBJ1-1|TRBV7-9|.
CASSLRKGTEAFF
TGTGCCAGCAGCTTAAGAAAGGGCACTGAAGCTTTCTTT
>.|TRBJ2-3|TRBV27|.
CASSSISFRRATDTQYF
TGTGCCAGCAGTTCCATCTCTTTTCGCCGAGCTACAGATACGCAGTATTTT